Below, 20 T cell receptor beta chains from the same sample are listed, as sequenced in a study of identical twins. TCRdb reprocessed the 5' RACE reads with MiXCR, giving one entry per CDR3 protein. The sample has some 500,000 distinct CDR3 sequences; approximately 22% are singletons. This same sample was also taken into another study, of T cells expressing NK-cell markers.

Sequencing used CD4+ T cells sorted from blood. These TCRs come from a woman aged 18-35 years in good health.

The rearrangement joins TRBV20-1 to TRBJ1-5; D gene ambiguous. This CDR3 contains 13 residues. Trimming removed 3 bases from V and 3 bases from J, with 9 bases in between. In germline, CDR1 is DFQATT, CDR2 SNEGSKA (reference sequence). CDR3 amino acids: CSASPGLNQPQHF. The CDR3 DNA reads TGCAGTGCTAGCCCCGGTCTCAATCAGCCCCAGCATTTT.

This clonotype was detected only a few times. V gene TRBV15 combines with J gene TRBJ2-1; TRBD2 is a possible D gene (7 bases). CDR3 length: 15 residues. Trimming removed 0 bases at V and 8 bases at J, with 14 bases between. Germline CDR1 and CDR2: LNHNV and YYDKDF (reference sequence). For the CDR3, the DNA is TGTGCCACCAGCAGAGATTGGGGGGGGCACGATGAGCAGTTCTTC. It encodes CATSRDWGGHDEQFF.

A single count supports this clonotype. The chain links TRBV18 to TRBJ2-7; D tentatively reads TRBD1 or TRBD2 (5 bases each). The CDR3 has 12 residues. V was trimmed by 2 bases and J by 5 bases, leaving 7 bases between them. In germline, CDR1 is KGHSH, CDR2 LQKENI. The CDR3 nucleotides read TGTGCCAGCTCACCAGGGGGAGACGAGCAGTACTTC. Amino acids: CASSPGGDEQYF.

This clonotype was detected ten times or more. The gene calls are TRBV12-3 or TRBV12-4 and TRBJ1-1, with 9 bases aligning to TRBD1. J was trimmed by 10 bases and V by 5 bases; bases with no gene match: 8. The CDR3 has 13 amino acids. The CDR3 DNA follows: TGTGCCAGCAGTCGGGGACAGGGCGGCGGAGCTTTCTTT. Residues: CASSRGQGGGAFF.

In its sample, this clonotype was seen many times. The genes are TRBV11-3 and TRBJ2-5, with D maybe TRBD2 (5 bases). In germline, CDR1 is SGHNT, CDR2 YENEEA. The length of the CDR3 is 14 residues. V was pared by 10 bases and J by 0 bases, with 15 bases between. The chain's CDR3 is CANPGSTYQETQYF. The CDR3 DNA is TGTGCCAACCCGGGGTCAACGTACCAAGAGACCCAGTACTTC.

The chain is built from TRBV24-1 and TRBJ1-2; D remains ambiguous. The CDR3 loop spans 14 amino acids. CDR1 and CDR2 from the germline V gene are KGHDR and SFDVKD. V was pared by 4 bases and J by 5 bases, with 13 bases between. Here the CDR3 reads CATSESFPPYGYTF. The CDR3, as DNA: TGTGCCACCAGTGAGAGTTTCCCCCCTTATGGCTACACCTTC.

The genes are TRBV5-1 and TRBJ2-7; 8 bases are a match to TRBD1. This CDR3 has 15 amino acids. CDR1 and CDR2 from the germline V gene are SGHRS and YFSETQ. Losses at the gene ends were 2 bases for V and 5 bases for J; bases not matched to a gene: 9. CDR3 amino acids: CASSFVRGRGDEQYF. Written as DNA, the CDR3 is TGCGCCAGCAGCTTTGTCAGGGGGCGAGGTGACGAGCAGTACTTC.

This clonotype has only a few counts. The chain joins TRBV12-3 or TRBV12-4 to TRBJ2-5, with 8 bases identical to TRBD2. This CDR3 spans 14 amino acids. The J segment lost 2 bases and the V segment lost 3 bases, leaving 2 bases of the junction unmatched. The DNA of the CDR3 is TGTGCCAGCAGTTTGCGGGGGGTTCAAGAGACCCAGTACTTC. Residues: CASSLRGVQETQYF.

CDR3 amino acids: CASSQEVGIRYF. DNA of the CDR3: TGTGCCAGCAGCCAAGAGGTGGGGATACGGTATTTT. This chain connects TRBV3-1 to TRBJ2-3, with D hard to call. CDR1 and CDR2 from the germline V gene are LGHDT and YNNKEL (reference sequence). Trimming took off 0 bases at V and 14 bases at J, with 12 bases between the two ends. The CDR3 spans 12 residues.

This clonotype was picked up a small number of times. The CDR3 protein is CASSLAAGNSYEQYF. The CDR3 nucleotides read TGCGCCAGCAGCTTGGCCGCAGGGAACTCCTACGAGCAGTACTTC. The gene calls are TRBV5-1 and TRBJ2-7; a possible D gene is TRBD1 (5 bases). With 0 bases removed from V and 0 bases from J, the gap between germline ends came to 10 bases. The CDR3 loop spans 15 amino acids. Per the germline V gene, CDR1 is SGHRS and CDR2 is YFSETQ.

The chain links TRBV7-2 to TRBJ2-1, with D tentatively TRBD1 (6 bases). The CDR3 loop spans 14 amino acids. Germline assignment: CDR1 SGHTA and CDR2 FQGNSA. Trimming took off 5 bases at V and 5 bases at J, with 13 bases between the two ends. CDR3 DNA: TGTGCCAGCAGCCTACGCTACAGGGACAATGAGCAGTTCTTC. This encodes CASSLRYRDNEQFF.

V and J are TRBV5-1 and TRBJ2-3; D is undetermined. Germline-derived CDR1 and CDR2 are SGHRS and YFSETQ. Trimming removed 5 bases at V and 2 bases at J, with 9 bases between. The CDR3 is 13 residues long. The CDR3, as DNA: TGCGCCAGCAGTTGGCAGAACACAGATACGCAGTATTTT. It is translated as CASSWQNTDTQYF.

V usage is TRBV20-1 and J usage is TRBJ2-1, with 7 bases lining up with TRBD2. Germline V CDR1 and CDR2: DFQATT, SNEGSKA (reference sequence). Unmatched junction bases numbered 11, after V lost 2 bases and J lost 10 bases. The CDR3 has 14 amino acids. The CDR3 protein is CSARLSGRPGEQFF. In nucleotides, the CDR3 is TGCAGTGCTAGACTCTCCGGGAGGCCTGGCGAGCAGTTCTTC.

The gene calls are TRBV7-9 and TRBJ2-3, with D possibly being TRBD1 (5 bases). Looked up from germline, CDR1 is SEHNR and CDR2 is FQNEAQ (reference sequence). The CDR3 runs 12 residues. The ends were cut back, 8 bases at V and 6 bases at J, with 12 bases in the middle. The CDR3, as DNA: TGTGCCAGCGGTCACTCAGGGGATACGCAGTATTTT. It encodes CASGHSGDTQYF.

The rearrangement joins TRBV28 to TRBJ2-4; a possible D gene is TRBD2 (6 bases). V was clipped by 6 bases and J by 6 bases, with 18 bases between them. CDR1 and CDR2 from the germline V gene are MDHEN and SYDVKM. This CDR3 spans 15 amino acids. The DNA for the CDR3 is TGTGCCAGCAGCCTACCGGGACTTTCTAGAAACATTCAGTACTTC. Translated, it gives CASSLPGLSRNIQYF.

V is TRBV10-3 and J is TRBJ2-1; 10 bases line up with TRBD2. There are 13 residues in the CDR3. The germline V gene has CDR1 ENHRY and CDR2 SYGVKD. V gave up 6 bases and J gave up 8 bases; unmatched junction bases: 4. The CDR3 here is CAIREREGDEQFF. DNA for the CDR3: TGTGCCATCAGAGAGCGGGAGGGCGATGAGCAGTTCTTC.

The table lists this clonotype with many counts. This rearrangement joins TRBV5-5 to TRBJ2-6; D is ambiguous. Trimming left V 1 base short and J 0 bases short, with 8 bases between. CDR3 length: 16 amino acids. Germline V gene sequence: CDR1 SGHKS, CDR2 YYEKEE (reference sequence). Here the CDR3 DNA reads TGTGCCAGCAGCTTGCATATAGGCTCTGGGGCCAACGTCCTGACTTTC. It translates to CASSLHIGSGANVLTF.

The V call is TRBV6-2 or TRBV6-3, the J call TRBJ2-1; 13 nucleotides agree with TRBD2. With V trimmed by 6 bases and J by 7 bases, 3 bases remained unmatched. The CDR3 sequence is 14 residues long. CDR1 and CDR2 (germline): MNHEY, SVGEGT. The CDR3 DNA follows: TGTGCCAGCAGGGGACTAGCGGGACTGAATGAGCAGTTCTTC. Its translation: CASRGLAGLNEQFF.

This clonotype was observed many times. The rearrangement links TRBV12-3 or TRBV12-4 to TRBJ1-1; D not certain. V was cut by 6 bases and J by 0 bases, with 8 bases left in between. CDR3 size: 13 residues. CDR3 DNA: TGTGCCAGCAGAGCGCAAATGAACACTGAAGCTTTCTTT. Translation gives CASRAQMNTEAFF.

Only a few counts were recorded for this clonotype. This sequence joins TRBV6-5 and TRBJ2-3; D gene ambiguous. Looked up from germline, CDR1 is MNHEY and CDR2 is SVGAGI. The CDR3 runs 14 residues. With 3 bases removed from V and 6 bases from J, the gap between germline ends came to 13 bases. CDR3 coding DNA: TGTGCCAGCAGTTATCCCACCTTCGGGGATACGCAGTATTTT. Amino acids: CASSYPTFGDTQYF.